The 24 T cell receptor beta chains reported below all come from one sample, sequenced in a study of blood T cell repertoires in COVID-19. Method: immunoSEQ multiplex PCR; TCRdb's copy keeps in-frame clones and lacks some. Among around 150,000 clones listed, 65% to 85% were seen once. The sample taken for sequencing was peripheral blood. These TCRs come from a man between 25 and 39 years old with COVID-19, enrolled during active disease.

The chain joins TRBV3-1 (or the pseudogene TRBV3-2) to TRBJ2-2, with D possibly being TRBD1 (6 bases). The germline V gene encodes CDR1 LGHDT and CDR2 YNNKEL (reference sequence). The CDR3 runs to 16 residues. Trimming removed 4 bases from V and 2 bases from J, with 14 bases in between. The CDR3 bases are TGTGCCAGCAGCCGGCAGGGGCTAGTCAACACCGGGGAGCTGTTTTTT. Residues: CASSRQGLVNTGELFF.

The V and J genes are TRBV7-9 and TRBJ2-1; 8 bases are a match to TRBD2. V lost 6 bases and J lost 4; bases outside the gene matches: 8. Germline V gives CDR1 SEHNR, CDR2 FQNEAQ (reference sequence). The CDR3 has 15 amino acids. CDR3 sequence: CASSSGREVYNEQFF. DNA of the CDR3: TGTGCCAGCAGTTCCGGGCGGGAGGTATACAATGAGCAGTTCTTC. The full variable domain, completed using reference TRBV7-9 and TRBJ2-1, is DTGVSQNPRHKITKRGQNVTFRCDPISEHNRLYWYRQTLGQGPEFLTYFQNEAQLEKSRLLSDRFSAERPKGSFSTLEIQRTEQGDSAMYLCASSSGREVYNEQFFGPGTRLTVL.

CDR3: CASSQVAGVGNEQFF. The CDR3 region has the DNA TGTGCCAGCAGCCAAGTAGCGGGAGTGGGAAATGAGCAGTTCTTC. The chain is built from TRBV14 and TRBJ2-1, with 9 bases aligning to TRBD2. V was clipped by 1 base and J by 7 bases; unmatched bases: 5. This CDR3 contains 15 residues. Looked up from germline, CDR1 is SGHDN and CDR2 is FVKESK.

The V gene is TRBV9, the J gene TRBJ2-7; 10 bases agree with TRBD1. Germline CDR1 reads SGDLS; CDR2 reads YYNGEE. The CDR3 has 15 amino acids. Losses at the gene ends were 0 bases for V and 2 bases for J; bases not matched to a gene: 2. The DNA of the CDR3 is TGTGCCAGCAGCGTAGGGACAGGGGGAGCCTACGAGCAGTACTTC. Protein product: CASSVGTGGAYEQYF.

This clone was counted a few times. The chain couples TRBV24-1 to TRBJ1-1, with D maybe TRBD1 (6 bases). The germline V gene has CDR1 KGHDR and CDR2 SFDVKD. Between the trimmed V and J ends, which lost 7 bases and 1 base, there was a span of 15 bases. This CDR3 region has 15 residues. The CDR3 bases are TGTGCCACCAGGGGAGGGGGGGCGCCGAACACTGAAGCTTTCTTT. Its translation: CATRGGGAPNTEAFF.

V and J are TRBV6-1 and TRBJ2-1, with D possibly matching TRBD2 (6 bases). This CDR3 spans 18 amino acids. Trimming cost V 4 bases and J 0 bases, with 19 bases left between them. Germline CDR1 and CDR2: MNHNS and SASEGT. CDR3 loop: CASSAAVSSAYSYNEQFF. The CDR3 coding sequence is TGTGCCAGCAGTGCAGCCGTCTCTAGCGCTTACTCCTACAATGAGCAGTTCTTC.

This clone was seen more than once but under ten times. The J gene is TRBJ1-2, the V gene TRBV29-1, with no clear D. Trimming shortened V by 1 base and J by 6 bases, and 9 bases separated the two germline ends. The CDR3 has 12 amino acids. Germline CDR1 reads SQVTM; CDR2 reads ANQGSEA. Here the CDR3 DNA reads TGCAGCGTTGAAGCCCCCGGGGATGGCTACACCTTC. It encodes CSVEAPGDGYTF.

This sequence joins TRBV15 and TRBJ1-3; D remains unclear. Per the germline V gene, CDR1 is LNHNV and CDR2 is YYDKDF (reference sequence). The ends were cut back, 1 base at V and 1 base at J, with 5 bases in the middle. This CDR3 is 14 amino acids long. DNA for the CDR3: TGTGCCACCAGCAGAGGGGCGTCTGGAAACACCATATATTTT. This encodes CATSRGASGNTIYF.

This sequence joins TRBV9 and TRBJ2-1; D is ambiguous. V was shortened by 4 bases and J by 7 bases, with 6 bases between the two germline ends. CDR1 and CDR2 (germline): SGDLS, YYNGEE. The CDR3 is made up of 11 amino acids. CDR3 region: CASSSENEQFF. The CDR3 nucleotides read TGTGCCAGCAGCTCGGAGAATGAGCAGTTCTTC.

The rearrangement uses TRBV18 and TRBJ2-3, with 8 bases fitting TRBD1. This CDR3 has 21 amino acids. V gave up 0 bases and J gave up 8 bases; unmatched junction bases: 25. Germline V gene data show CDR1 as KGHSH and CDR2 as LQKENI. In DNA, the CDR3 is TGTGCCAGCTCACCACCGAGGACAGGGCACACCAGGAGGGAGTATAGGGGTACGCAGTATTTT. Its protein is CASSPPRTGHTRREYRGTQYF.

V and J are TRBV2 and TRBJ2-7; 11 nucleotides agree with TRBD2. Germline CDR1 SNHLY, CDR2 FYNNEI. J gave up 7 bases and V 4 bases, and 9 bases lay outside the gene matches. The CDR3 contains 15 residues. CDR3 bases: TGTGCCAGCAGTGTGTTAGCGGGAGGGCCAGGGGAGCAGTACTTC. As protein: CASSVLAGGPGEQYF. The variable domain in full, with the rest retrieved from reference TRBV2 and TRBJ2-7, is EPEVTQTPSHQVTQMGQEVILRCVPISNHLYFYWYRQILGQKVEFLVSFYNNEISEKSEIFDDQFSVERPDGSNFTLKIRSTKLEDSAMYFCASSVLAGGPGEQYFGPGTRLTVT.

CDR3 in amino acids: CASSPPPSYEQYF. The CDR3 DNA follows: TGTGCCAGCAGTCCCCCTCCTAGCTACGAGCAGTACTTC. V gene TRBV28 combines with J gene TRBJ2-7; D not certain. Between the trimmed V and J ends, which lost 5 bases and 3 bases, there was a span of 11 bases. The CDR3 contains 13 residues. The germline CDR1 and CDR2 sequences are MDHEN and SYDVKM.

This clone was seen once. This chain joins TRBV18 and TRBJ2-2, with 11 nucleotides matching TRBD2. Germline-derived CDR1 and CDR2 are KGHSH and LQKENI. The CDR3 consists of 17 residues. Unmatched junction bases numbered 4, after V lost 2 bases and J lost 2 bases. The CDR3 nucleotides are TGTGCCAGCTCACCAGGGACTAGCGGTTTTAACACCGGGGAGCTGTTTTTT. The encoded protein is CASSPGTSGFNTGELFF.

The J gene is TRBJ2-1, the V gene TRBV6-6; possibly TRBD1 for D (5 bases). V was clipped by 6 bases and J by 7 bases, with 10 bases between them. The germline V gene encodes CDR1 MNHNY and CDR2 SVGAGI (reference sequence). The CDR3 totals 12 residues. The CDR3 region is CASSDRGNEQFF. CDR3 coding DNA: TGTGCCAGCAGCGATAGGGGTAATGAGCAGTTCTTC.

The rearrangement links TRBV2 to TRBJ2-5; 7 bases map to TRBD2. Germline V gene lookup returns CDR1 SNHLY and CDR2 FYNNEI. V lost 4 bases and J lost 5; bases outside the gene matches: 1. The CDR3 totals 12 residues. CDR3 amino acids: CASSVGGETQYF. CDR3 in DNA: TGTGCCAGCAGTGTGGGGGGGGAGACCCAGTACTTC. The variable domain in full, completed from reference TRBV2 and TRBJ2-5, reads EPEVTQTPSHQVTQMGQEVILRCVPISNHLYFYWYRQILGQKVEFLVSFYNNEISEKSEIFDDQFSVERPDGSNFTLKIRSTKLEDSAMYFCASSVGGETQYFGPGTRLLVL.

The chain has TRBV4-1 and TRBJ2-5; D uncertain. Trimming removed 4 bases at V and 5 bases at J, with 11 bases between. The CDR3 covers 13 residues. Germline values: CDR1 MGHRA, CDR2 YSYEKL. Here the CDR3 reads CASSPMRQETQYF. DNA of the CDR3: TGCGCCAGCAGCCCGATGCGGCAGGAGACCCAGTACTTC.

This sequence joins TRBV5-1 and TRBJ2-2; D is possibly TRBD1 (6 bases). Germline values: CDR1 SGHRS, CDR2 YFSETQ. Between the trimmed V and J ends, which lost 0 bases and 7 bases, there was a span of 16 bases. CDR3 length: 16 amino acids. The CDR3 protein is CASSLAGQGYDGELFF. The DNA of the CDR3 is TGCGCCAGCAGCTTGGCCGGGCAGGGGTATGACGGGGAGCTGTTTTTT.

The table lists this clone with a few counts. This rearrangement joins TRBV24-1 to TRBJ2-7, with TRBD2 matching over 7 bases. CDR1 is KGHDR and CDR2 is SFDVKD in the germline V gene. CDR3 length: 13 residues. The ends lost 9 bases at V and 5 bases at J; junction bases unmatched: 9. CDR3 in DNA: TGTGCCACCGGGTCGGGGGGTCGGAACGAGCAGTACTTC. Amino acid sequence: CATGSGGRNEQYF.

This clone occurred once. The chain couples TRBV18 to TRBJ1-1; TRBD1 matches at 7 bases. Germline CDR1 KGHSH, CDR2 LQKENI. The V segment lost 6 bases and the J segment 2 bases; nucleotides outside the gene matches: 15. This CDR3 has 17 residues. The CDR3 nucleotides are TGTGCCAGCTCCCCGTACACCCGCGGGACAGTTAACACTGAAGCTTTCTTT. This translates into CASSPYTRGTVNTEAFF.

The chain carries TRBV5-1 and TRBJ1-2, with a tentative D call TRBD1 (5 bases). The germline V gene has CDR1 SGHRS and CDR2 YFSETQ. This CDR3 is built from 16 residues. V was pared by 4 bases and J by 5 bases, with 21 bases between. Here the CDR3 DNA reads TGCGCCAGCAGCGTTTCTGCAGCAACAGGTGCTTATGGCTACACCTTC. Its protein is CASSVSAATGAYGYTF. Drawing the rest from reference TRBV5-1 and TRBJ1-2, the complete variable domain is KAGVTQTPRYLIKTRGQQVTLSCSPISGHRSVSWYQQTPGQGLQFLFEYFSETQRNKGNFPGRFSGRQFSNSRSEMNVSTLELGDSALYLCASSVSAATGAYGYTFGSGTRLTVV.

The chain employs TRBV19 and TRBJ1-5; 8 nucleotides agree with TRBD1. This CDR3 has 21 amino acids. The germline gives CDR1 LNHDA, CDR2 SQIVND (reference sequence). The V segment lost 2 bases and the J segment 2 bases; nucleotides outside the gene matches: 20. The CDR3 DNA follows: TGTGCCAGTAGTATAACTATTTATCGGACAGGGTTTCGGGGTGGCAATCAGCCCCAGCATTTT. It encodes CASSITIYRTGFRGGNQPQHF. Drawing the rest from reference TRBV19 and TRBJ1-5, the complete variable domain is DGGITQSPKYLFRKEGQNVTLSCEQNLNHDAMYWYRQDPGQGLRLIYYSQIVNDFQKGDIAEGYSVSREKKESFPLTVTSAQKNPTAFYLCASSITIYRTGFRGGNQPQHFGDGTRLSIL.

V is TRBV13 and J is TRBJ2-1; 10 bases match TRBD2. The CDR3 totals 15 residues. Germline-derived CDR1 and CDR2 are PRHDT and FYEKMQ (reference sequence). The J segment lost 2 bases and the V segment lost 5 bases, leaving 3 bases of the junction unmatched. The CDR3 protein is CASSQGLATYNEQFF. CDR3 bases: TGTGCCAGCAGCCAGGGACTAGCGACCTACAATGAGCAGTTCTTC.

The chain has TRBV7-2 and TRBJ2-7; TRBD2 aligns across 10 bases. CDR1 SGHTA and CDR2 FQGNSA come from the germline V gene. Germline trimming cut 5 bases from V and 6 bases from J; bases unmatched to any gene: 7. The CDR3 contains 14 residues. The CDR3 DNA reads as TGTGCCAGCAGCCCCAGCGGGAGGGGGGTCGAGCAGTACTTC. Protein sequence: CASSPSGRGVEQYF.

This chain links TRBV4-2 with TRBJ2-5, with 13 bases matching TRBD2. Germline values: CDR1 LGHNA, CDR2 YNFKEQ. This CDR3 spans 17 amino acids. Trimming cost V 2 bases and J 5 bases; bases outside gene matches: 8. The CDR3 nucleotides are TGTGCCAGCAGCCAACGGACTAGCGGGAGTACTTTCGAGACCCAGTACTTC. Its translation: CASSQRTSGSTFETQYF.